A single sample is the source of the 3 T cell receptor delta chains below, sequenced in a study of gamma-delta chains in newborns, infants, children. TCRdb called clones anew from the reads with CATT. The sample carries 3,000 to 3,500 delta-chain clones, approximately 4.1% recorded once. The specimen was blood. These receptors were taken from a child who was a newborn, infant or young child, either healthy, febrile or measles-vaccinated (not recorded which).

In its sample, this clone ranks as medium-sized. Other DNA sequences from this sample encode an identical CDR3 as well. V gene TRDV2 combines with J gene TRDJ3; 8 nucleotides match TRDD3. CDR3 length: 19 residues. With 0 bases clipped from V and 0 bases from J, the junction kept 6 bases outside the gene matches. Looked up from germline, CDR1 is GEAIGNYY and CDR2 is EKD. The CDR3 bases are TGTGCCTGTGACACCGTACTGGGGGTTAGCTCCTGGGACACCCGACAGATGTTTTTC. Translation gives CACDTVLGVSSWDTRQMFF.

Details on this clone: For this DNA, TCRdb reports the protein of a much larger clone, which diverges at residue 12, most likely from a read error; the protein presented here is translated directly from the DNA. This chain links TRDV2 with TRDJ3, with D perhaps matching TRDD3 (5 bases). Germline V gene data show CDR1 as GEAIGNYY and CDR2 as EKD. The CDR3 is made up of 17 amino acids. The CDR3 DNA is TGTGCCTGTGACACAACGGGGGCCTCCTGGGACGCCCGACAGATGTTTTTC. Its translation: CACDTTGASWDARQMFF.

Concerning this clone itself: Given a much more abundant clone one base away, this may be a read error. The J gene is TRDJ3, while no V gene call was made; the table names TRDD3, a call not compared with the DNA. The CDR3 length is 23 residues. CDR3 in DNA: TGTGCCTGTGACACCCTACCCCCTGGGGGATACGACCTAAGCTCCTGGGACACCCGACAGACGTTTTTC. Protein: CACDTLPPGGYDLSSWDTRQTFF.